This T cell receptor beta chain emerged from a study of OX40 agonist ivuxolimab in advanced cancers. Study in general: 40% to 50% of patients had received prior checkpoint inhibitor therapy.

The repertoire was sequenced with immunoSEQ multiplex PCR; TCRdb's copy has only in-frame clones and lacks some. This table holds some 100,000 clones, just over 90% found once. The CDR3 covers 16 residues. Study observations and caveats: Clones of CD4+ and CD8+ blood T cells grew by week 6 at doses of 0.1 to 3.0 mg/kg.

As to this clone: Its target is unknown.

The V gene is TRBV21-1, the J gene TRBJ1-2. TRBV21-1 is reported as a pseudogene. Material: CD4+ or CD8+ T cells sorted from blood, obtained in a trial of the OX40 agonist ivuxolimab. This receptor was identified in an adult with an advanced solid tumor such as melanoma, head and neck, liver or kidney cancer. CDR3 residues: CASSKEDSDVDYGYTF. The DNA for the CDR3 is TGTGCCAGCAGCAAAGAAGACTCGGACGTGGACTATGGCTACACCTTC.